These 20 T cell receptor beta chains originate from one sample sequenced in a study of T cells in Graves' hyperthyroidism and ophthalmopathy. RNA transcripts were the template for amplifying TCR beta CDR3 regions. The HTBI primer set was used in a first-round RT-PCR of the TCR CDR3. TCRdb independently ran MiXCR on the multiplex PCR reads; one entry per CDR3 protein. The profile shows hundreds of thousands of distinct CDR3 sequences, 14% of them singletons. Sequencing used blood. The receptor set was obtained from a woman aged 40 to 50 with Graves' hyperthyroidism.

In its sample, this clonotype was seen many times. The chain recombines TRBV28 with TRBJ2-1; 12 nucleotides line up with TRBD2. This CDR3 region has 14 residues. CDR1 and CDR2 (germline): MDHEN, SYDVKM. V was pared by 6 bases and J by 7 bases, with 4 bases of the junction left unmatched. The DNA of the CDR3 is TGTGCCAGCAGGTTGACTAGCGGGAGTAATGAGCAGTTCTTC. Translation: CASRLTSGSNEQFF.

V and J are TRBV20-1 and TRBJ2-2; D is ambiguous. V dropped 2 bases and J dropped 8 bases, with 9 bases sitting between them. The V gene's germline CDR1 is DFQATT and CDR2 SNEGSKA (reference sequence). The CDR3 covers 12 residues. The CDR3 DNA reads as TGCAGTGCTAGACTGCCTATGGGGGAGCTGTTTTTT. Translating it yields CSARLPMGELFF.

This clonotype was found many times. The CDR3 bases are TGTGCCAGCAGTTACTCGACAGGGGTCGAGGAAAAACTGTTTTTT. Translating gives CASSYSTGVEEKLFF. The chain uses TRBV6-5 and TRBJ1-4, with 8 bases aligning to TRBD1. V was clipped by 0 bases and J by 8 bases; unmatched bases: 5. The germline V gene has CDR1 MNHEY and CDR2 SVGAGI. The CDR3 spans 15 residues.

A few counts support this clonotype. V and J are TRBV7-3 and TRBJ2-3; 10 positions match TRBD2. Germline-derived CDR1 and CDR2 are SGHTA and FQGTGA. The CDR3 is made up of 14 amino acids. Trimming cost V 4 bases and J 4 bases; bases outside gene matches: 2. CDR3: CASSSSGSADTQYF. CDR3 coding DNA: TGTGCCAGCAGCTCTAGCGGGAGCGCAGATACGCAGTATTTT.

This clonotype was counted at least ten times. V usage is TRBV30 and J usage is TRBJ2-2; 7 bases agree with TRBD2. This CDR3 is 13 amino acids long. Germline-derived CDR1 and CDR2 are GTSNPN and SVGIG (reference sequence). V lost 5 bases and J lost 5; bases outside the gene matches: 5. This CDR3 reads CAWGREVTGELFF. For the CDR3, the DNA is TGTGCCTGGGGGAGGGAGGTAACCGGGGAGCTGTTTTTT.

CDR3 sequence: CASSARQGMSSGANVLTF. The CDR3 coding sequence is TGTGCCAGCAGTGCAAGACAGGGAATGAGCTCTGGGGCCAACGTCCTGACTTTC. The V call is TRBV2, the J call TRBJ2-6, with TRBD1 matching over 7 bases. This CDR3 spans 18 amino acids. The J segment lost 0 bases and the V segment lost 4 bases, leaving 9 bases of the junction unmatched. The germline gives CDR1 SNHLY, CDR2 FYNNEI.

In its sample, this clonotype was seen many times. The V gene is TRBV7-9, the J gene TRBJ2-3, with 7 bases fitting TRBD2. The trim removed 4 bases at V and 2 bases at J, leaving 6 bases unmatched. The germline V gene has CDR1 SEHNR and CDR2 FQNEAQ (reference sequence). The CDR3 runs to 15 residues. The CDR3 nucleotides read TGTGCCAGCAGCTCTGCTAGCGGACTCACAGATACGCAGTATTTT. Protein: CASSSASGLTDTQYF.

The genes are TRBV2 and TRBJ2-7; D gene ambiguous. The CDR3 sequence is 13 residues long. CDR1 is SNHLY and CDR2 is FYNNEI in the germline V gene. With 7 bases removed from V and 5 bases from J, the gap between germline ends came to 15 bases. CDR3 DNA: TGTGCCAGCATTTTTGGGCACATGAACGAGCAGTACTTC. Translation: CASIFGHMNEQYF.

There are a few counts of this clonotype. The rearrangement links TRBV7-2 to TRBJ2-7, with TRBD2 identical over 9 bases. This CDR3 contains 17 residues. Per the germline V gene, CDR1 is SGHTA and CDR2 is FQGNSA. The V segment lost 5 bases and the J segment 7 bases; nucleotides outside the gene matches: 18. CDR3 bases: TGTGCCAGCAGCCACTCCCCGCGCGGGGGGGGGGGCAATGAGCAGTACTTC. This gives the protein CASSHSPRGGGGNEQYF. Looking up the rest from reference TRBV7-2 and TRBJ2-7 gives the full variable domain: GAGVSQSPSNKVTEKGKDVELRCDPISGHTALYWYRQSLGQGLEFLIYFQGNSAPDKSGLPSDRFSAERTGGSVSTLTIQRTQQEDSAVYLCASSHSPRGGGGNEQYFGPGTRLTVT.

In its sample, this clonotype was seen many times. The CDR3, as DNA: TGTGCCAGCAGTTTTCTAGGACAGTCATATGGCTACACCTTC. This encodes CASSFLGQSYGYTF. The chain joins TRBV28 to TRBJ1-2; a weak D match, TRBD1 (6 bases). This CDR3 contains 14 residues. From germline, CDR1 is MDHEN and CDR2 SYDVKM. V lost 3 bases and J 5 bases, leaving 13 bases between the germline ends.

This clonotype was detected ten times or more. The rearrangement joins TRBV6-5 to TRBJ2-5; D uncertain. Germline-derived CDR1 and CDR2 are MNHEY and SVGAGI. The CDR3 is 14 residues long. Trimming shortened V by 2 bases and J by 5 bases, and 12 bases separated the two germline ends. In DNA form, the CDR3 reads TGTGCCAGCAGTTACGGAGTATCTAGTGAGACCCAGTACTTC. Translating it yields CASSYGVSSETQYF.

This clonotype was seen only once. Since a much larger clone is just one base distant, this may be a read error. J is TRBJ2-5 and V is TRBV7-9, with D possibly matching TRBD2 (6 bases). Germline CDR1 and CDR2: SEHNR and FQNEAQ (reference sequence). The CDR3 sequence is 17 residues long. CDR3 sequence reads: CANSFGHPGTSQETQYF. CDR3 nucleotide sequence: TGTGCCAACAGCTTTGGCCACCCTGGGACTTCCCAAGAGACCCAGTACTTC.

This clonotype was seen a handful of times. The rearrangement uses TRBV27 and TRBJ2-3, with unresolved D. CDR1 MNHEY and CDR2 SMNVEV come from the germline V gene (reference sequence). The CDR3 length is 11 residues. Trimming stripped 7 bases from V and 5 bases from J, with 7 bases between. CDR3 in amino acids: CASKLIDTQYF. CDR3 coding DNA: TGTGCCAGCAAATTGATAGATACGCAGTATTTT.

This clonotype was recorded at least ten times. This chain uses TRBV11-1 with TRBJ1-1; D call uncertain. This CDR3 contains 12 residues. Per germline, CDR1 SGHAT and CDR2 FQDESV (reference sequence). The ends were cut back, 5 bases at V and 3 bases at J, with 7 bases in the middle. The CDR3 bases are TGTGCCAGCAGCGGCAGCTACACTGAAGCTTTCTTT. As protein: CASSGSYTEAFF.

This clonotype appeared a few times. The chain couples TRBV5-1 to TRBJ2-7, with a possible D match to TRBD2 (7 bases). Germline V gives CDR1 SGHRS, CDR2 YFSETQ. V dropped 4 bases and J dropped 2 bases, with 16 bases sitting between them. This CDR3 has 15 residues. CDR3 coding DNA: TGCGCCAGCAGCCTGGGGGCGGGAGACCCCTACGAGCAGTACTTC. Protein: CASSLGAGDPYEQYF.

There are many counts of this clonotype. The gene calls are TRBV27 and TRBJ1-1; 11 bases fit TRBD1. The CDR3 is 15 residues long. The V gene's germline CDR1 is MNHEY and CDR2 SMNVEV (reference sequence). The trim removed 5 bases at V and 12 bases at J, leaving 14 bases unmatched. CDR3 residues: CASSPDRGRGSLPFF. The CDR3, as DNA: TGTGCCAGCAGTCCGGACAGGGGGCGCGGAAGTTTGCCTTTCTTT.

At least ten counts were recorded for this clonotype. The chain links TRBV20-1 to TRBJ2-5, with 8 positions matching TRBD2. The germline V gene encodes CDR1 DFQATT and CDR2 SNEGSKA (reference sequence). J was trimmed by 3 bases and V by 6 bases; bases with no gene match: 6. This CDR3 has 13 amino acids. DNA of the CDR3: TGCAGTGCCGGGGGGGGGGGAAAAGAGACCCAGTACTTC. This translates into CSAGGGGKETQYF.

There are many counts of this clonotype. The chain combines TRBV28 with TRBJ1-3, with D unresolved. This CDR3 spans 16 amino acids. Trimming shortened V by 5 bases and J by 0 bases, and 14 bases separated the two germline ends. Germline V lookup: CDR1 MDHEN, CDR2 SYDVKM. Here the CDR3 reads CASSPMGLSSGNTIYF. The CDR3 bases are TGTGCCAGCAGTCCCATGGGCTTAAGCTCTGGAAACACCATATATTTT. The complete variable domain, with remaining parts taken from reference TRBV28 and TRBJ1-3, reads DVKVTQSSRYLVKRTGEKVFLECVQDMDHENMFWYRQDPGLGLRLIYFSYDVKMKEKGDIPEGYSVSREKKERFSLILESASTNQTSMYLCASSPMGLSSGNTIYFGEGSWLTVV.

The chain has TRBV5-1 and TRBJ2-7; D is possibly TRBD1 (6 bases). The germline V gene has CDR1 SGHRS and CDR2 YFSETQ. CDR3 length equals 13 residues. V lost 1 base, J lost 3 bases, and 8 bases lay in between. CDR3 loop: CASSLPQGYEQYF. CDR3 coding DNA: TGCGCCAGCAGCTTGCCACAGGGCTACGAGCAGTACTTC.

The chain has TRBV10-1 and TRBJ2-3; possible D gene TRBD1, 6 bases. The germline CDR1 and CDR2 sequences are WNHNN and SYGVQD (reference sequence). The CDR3 contains 15 residues. V was pared by 8 bases and J by 2 bases, with 17 bases between. CDR3 in amino acids: CASDLWTDHTDTQYF. The CDR3 nucleotides are TGCGCCAGCGATCTTTGGACAGACCACACAGATACGCAGTATTTT.